These 26 T cell receptor beta chains share one sample of origin, sequenced in a study of T-cell reconstitution after alpha-beta-depleted transplantation in children. Unique molecular identifiers were incorporated when the TCRbeta library was constructed. One entry per CDR3 protein, called by TCRdb with MiXCR from the PCR reads. The sample holds a few hundred thousand distinct CDR3 sequences; roughly 30% are singletons and the top ten take around a third. The sequencing used PBMCs, collected before TCRalphabeta/CD19-depleted stem cell transplant. The receptors derive from a boy in the first two years of life with Wiskott-Aldrich syndrome, due to receive a stem cell transplant.

This clonotype was picked up a small number of times. This chain joins TRBV24-1 and TRBJ2-3; D may be TRBD2 (6 bases). Trimming shortened V by 3 bases and J by 4 bases, and 13 bases separated the two germline ends. The CDR3 sequence is 15 residues long. Per the germline V gene, CDR1 is KGHDR and CDR2 is SFDVKD. The CDR3 nucleotides read TGTGCCACCAGTGATCAGGATCGCGGGGCAGATACGCAGTATTTT. This sequence encodes CATSDQDRGADTQYF.

This clonotype was counted between two and nine times. The chain uses TRBV5-1 and TRBJ2-1, with 10 bases lining up with TRBD2. The CDR3 consists of 16 residues. V was clipped by 0 bases and J by 6 bases; unmatched bases: 6. CDR1 is SGHRS, CDR2 YFSETQ, per germline. In DNA form, the CDR3 reads TGCGCCAGCAGCTTGGTACTAGCGGGATCAATCAATGAGCAGTTCTTC. Its protein is CASSLVLAGSINEQFF.

The rearrangement uses TRBV10-1 and TRBJ2-1; possibly TRBD2 for D (5 bases). The germline V and J ends were trimmed by 0 bases and 9 bases, with 9 bases remaining between them. The CDR3 contains 13 residues. The germline gives CDR1 WNHNN, CDR2 SYGVQD (reference sequence). The CDR3 spells CASSESGVSEQFF. The CDR3 DNA sequence: TGCGCCAGCAGTGAGTCCGGGGTTTCTGAGCAGTTCTTC.

The V gene is TRBV30, the J gene TRBJ2-1; D unresolved. Trimming stripped 3 bases from V and 3 bases from J, with 12 bases between. The CDR3 has 14 residues. Germline assignment: CDR1 GTSNPN and CDR2 SVGIG (reference sequence). CDR3 protein: CAWRVAGIYNEQFF. CDR3 DNA: TGTGCCTGGAGGGTGGCCGGTATCTACAATGAGCAGTTCTTC.

This clonotype was recorded only once. The chain links TRBV12-3 or TRBV12-4 to TRBJ1-2, with a tentative D call TRBD1 (6 bases). V shed 7 bases and J shed 6 bases, with 15 bases lying between them. The CDR3 has 13 amino acids. The CDR3 here is CASTSTGGNGYTF. The CDR3 DNA follows: TGTGCCAGCACCAGCACGGGGGGCAATGGCTACACCTTC.

The chain recombines TRBV12-3 or TRBV12-4 with TRBJ2-3; 8 bases are a match to TRBD2. There are 14 residues in the CDR3. V shed 5 bases, J shed 4 bases, and the junction held 5 bases outside the gene matches. This CDR3 is CASSKGTRADTQYF. Here the CDR3 DNA reads TGTGCCAGCAGTAAGGGGACTAGGGCAGATACGCAGTATTTT.

This clonotype has more than one count but fewer than ten. The J gene is TRBJ2-3, the V gene TRBV9; TRBD2 matches at 12 bases. The trim removed 0 bases at V and 5 bases at J, leaving 4 bases unmatched. This CDR3 is 16 amino acids long. Germline assignment: CDR1 SGDLS and CDR2 YYNGEE. The CDR3 loop is CASSVGLAGDEDTQYF. CDR3 DNA sequence: TGTGCCAGCAGCGTAGGACTAGCGGGAGATGAAGATACGCAGTATTTT.

The chain is built from TRBV28 and TRBJ1-4; no reliable D call. CDR1 MDHEN and CDR2 SYDVKM come from the germline V gene. Trimming cost V 4 bases and J 8 bases, with 8 bases left between them. The CDR3 covers 12 residues. The CDR3 DNA reads as TGTGCCAGCAGTTCCCTGATCGAAAAACTGTTTTTT. It yields the protein CASSSLIEKLFF.

The chain couples TRBV29-1 to TRBJ1-1; D is possibly TRBD1 (5 bases). Germline-derived CDR1 and CDR2 are SQVTM and ANQGSEA. Between the trimmed V and J ends, which lost 3 bases and 7 bases, there was a span of 9 bases. The length of the CDR3 is 11 residues. The CDR3 DNA sequence: TGCAGCGTTGATGGGGCTAATGAAGCTTTCTTT. Protein sequence: CSVDGANEAFF.

The chain combines TRBV20-1 with TRBJ1-4, with a possible D match to TRBD1 (5 bases). The ends were cut back, 5 bases at V and 4 bases at J, with 17 bases in the middle. This CDR3 has 15 residues. Germline lookup yields CDR1 DFQATT and CDR2 SNEGSKA (reference sequence). The CDR3 reads CSAQPGPTFNEKLFF. For the CDR3, the DNA is TGCAGTGCTCAACCGGGACCGACTTTTAATGAAAAACTGTTTTTT.

This clonotype has just a few counts. This chain joins TRBV12-3 or TRBV12-4 and TRBJ2-3, with 7 positions matching TRBD1. V trimming: 1 base; J trimming: 0 bases; junction bases outside the gene matches: 4. This CDR3 has 16 residues. The CDR3 protein is CASSLGGQLSTDTQYF. The CDR3 coding sequence is TGTGCCAGCAGTTTAGGGGGACAGCTAAGCACAGATACGCAGTATTTT.

The rearrangement joins TRBV12-3 or TRBV12-4 to TRBJ1-2; D possibly corresponds to TRBD1 (5 bases). This CDR3 region has 13 residues. Trimming shortened V by 6 bases and J by 8 bases, and 16 bases separated the two germline ends. This CDR3 reads CASRPDSLGGYTF. Here the CDR3 DNA reads TGTGCCAGCAGACCCGACAGCCTCGGGGGCTACACCTTC.

In this sample, this clonotype turned up a few times. The V gene is TRBV20-1, the J gene TRBJ2-3; TRBD1 matches 8 bases. The CDR3 totals 12 residues. The trim removed 6 bases at V and 6 bases at J, leaving 5 bases unmatched. Germline CDR1 reads DFQATT; CDR2 reads SNEGSKA (reference sequence). The CDR3: CSARQGIDTQYF. In nucleotides, the CDR3 is TGCAGTGCCAGACAGGGGATCGATACGCAGTATTTT.

The rearrangement links TRBV4-2 to TRBJ2-2; the match to TRBD2 covers 12 bases. The germline gives CDR1 LGHNA, CDR2 YNFKEQ. Trimming at V came to 4 bases and at J to 4 bases, leaving 10 bases not matched to a gene. The length of the CDR3 is 18 residues. The CDR3 coding sequence is TGTGCCAGCAGCCCGTCTAGCGGGAGGGCCTCGGGCACCGGGGAGCTGTTTTTT. Translating it yields CASSPSSGRASGTGELFF.

This clonotype was recorded a few times. The chain uses TRBV7-2 and TRBJ1-2, with TRBD1 matching over 7 bases. V shed 4 bases, J shed 5 bases, and the junction held 4 bases outside the gene matches. The CDR3 has 13 amino acids. Germline-derived CDR1 and CDR2 are SGHTA and FQGNSA. The CDR3 loop is CASSYGTAYGYTF. In DNA, the CDR3 is TGTGCCAGCAGCTACGGGACAGCTTATGGCTACACCTTC.

The table lists this clonotype with a few counts. At one end the junction does not follow the germline gene, possibly because of a read error. J is TRBJ1-1 and V is TRBV29-1, with D maybe TRBD1 (6 bases). The CDR3 runs 12 residues. Per germline, CDR1 SQVTM and CDR2 ANQGSEA. CDR3 in amino acids: CSVEEGAATEAF. The CDR3 coding sequence is TGCAGCGTTGAAGAGGGGGCGGCCACTGAAGCTTTT. Variable domain in full (rest from reference TRBV29-1 and TRBJ1-1): SAVISQKPSRDICQRGTSLTIQCQVDSQVTMMFWYRQQPGQSLTLIATANQGSEATYESGFVIDKFPISRPNLTFSTLTVSNMSPEDSSIYLCSVEEGAATEAFGQGTRLTVV.

This clonotype showed up many times. The gene calls are TRBV5-1 and TRBJ2-1, with 8 bases that match TRBD2. The CDR3 extends over 16 amino acids. Germline V gene sequence: CDR1 SGHRS, CDR2 YFSETQ. Unmatched junction bases numbered 3, after V lost 1 base and J lost 0 bases. The CDR3 DNA reads TGCGCCAGCAGCTTGATAGCGGGGAGCTCCTACAATGAGCAGTTCTTC. This sequence encodes CASSLIAGSSYNEQFF.

In this sample, this clonotype turned up a few times. V usage is TRBV24-1 and J usage is TRBJ2-1; D is perhaps TRBD2 (6 bases). Trimming took off 1 base at V and 9 bases at J, with 15 bases between the two ends. The germline V gene has CDR1 KGHDR and CDR2 SFDVKD. The CDR3 contains 15 residues. The CDR3 nucleotides read TGTGCCACCAGTGATTTAGAGGGAGGATTCACTGAGCAGTTCTTC. Its protein product is CATSDLEGGFTEQFF.

This sequence joins TRBV2 and TRBJ2-1; the match to TRBD2 covers 12 bases. The CDR3 is 14 residues long. Germline V gene data show CDR1 as SNHLY and CDR2 as FYNNEI. Trimming removed 7 bases from V and 4 bases from J; junction bases left unmatched: 2. CDR3 sequence reads: CASKGTSGYNEQFF. The DNA of the CDR3 is TGTGCCAGCAAGGGGACTAGCGGGTACAATGAGCAGTTCTTC.

This clonotype was counted only a few times. As DNA, the CDR3 is TGTGCCAGCTCATCTCTAGGGCGGATGAACACTGAAGCTTTCTTT. Translated: CASSSLGRMNTEAFF. J is TRBJ1-1 and V is TRBV18; D is ambiguous. Per germline, CDR1 KGHSH and CDR2 LQKENI. The CDR3 totals 15 residues. V dropped 5 bases and J dropped 0 bases, with 13 bases sitting between them. The whole variable domain, filled in from reference TRBV18 and TRBJ1-1, reads NAGVMQNPRHLVRRRGQEARLRCSPMKGHSHVYWYRQLPEEGLKFMVYLQKENIIDESGMPKERFSAEFPKEGPSILRIQQVVRGDSAAYFCASSSLGRMNTEAFFGQGTRLTVV.

The chain links TRBV5-6 to TRBJ1-6; no clear D gene. Deletions cut 0 bases from V and 8 bases from J, with 9 bases between. The CDR3 has 14 residues. Germline lookup yields CDR1 SGHDT and CDR2 YYEEEE. As DNA, the CDR3 is TGTGCCAGCAGCTTGGGTCCAAAGGATTCACCCCTCCACTTT. It yields the protein CASSLGPKDSPLHF.

This clonotype was observed a handful of times. J is TRBJ2-1 and V is TRBV12-3 or TRBV12-4; unclear D gene. Trimming left V 8 bases short and J 8 bases short, with 22 bases between. The CDR3 has 15 amino acids. The CDR3 here is CASHYRTPLGDEQFF. In DNA form, the CDR3 reads TGTGCCAGCCATTATAGGACCCCGCTAGGCGATGAGCAGTTCTTC.

The CDR3 reads CASRVGWQGGGYTF. The DNA of the CDR3 is TGTGCCAGCAGAGTCGGTTGGCAGGGTGGAGGCTACACCTTC. The chain uses TRBV6-1 and TRBJ1-2, with D maybe TRBD1 (5 bases). V gave up 6 bases and J gave up 8 bases, with 19 bases separating them. Germline V gene sequence: CDR1 MNHNS, CDR2 SASEGT. There are 14 residues in the CDR3.

The chain has TRBV5-1 and TRBJ2-3; D might be TRBD1 or TRBD2, each matching 6 bases. CDR3 length: 16 residues. The germline gives CDR1 SGHRS, CDR2 YFSETQ. V was pared by 4 bases and J by 1 base, with 16 bases between. The CDR3 DNA reads TGCGCCAGCAGCGGAGGGGGGCGGCCACGCACAGATACGCAGTATTTT. Its translation: CASSGGGRPRTDTQYF.

This sequence joins TRBV6-5 and TRBJ2-7; TRBD1 agrees at 7 bases. This CDR3 region has 18 residues. The ends lost 2 bases at V and 0 bases at J; junction bases unmatched: 13. Looked up from germline, CDR1 is MNHEY and CDR2 is SVGAGI. The CDR3 loop is CASSYPIIRQGTSYEQYF. In DNA, the CDR3 is TGTGCCAGCAGTTACCCAATTATTAGACAGGGTACCTCCTACGAGCAGTACTTC.

This clonotype was recorded a few times. V is TRBV6-1 and J is TRBJ1-5; 8 positions match TRBD1. The CDR3 runs to 14 residues. Germline CDR1 and CDR2: MNHNS and SASEGT. The V gene end was trimmed by 6 bases and the J gene end by 5 bases; junction bases not matched to a gene: 6. Here the CDR3 DNA reads TGTGCCAGCAGCGTTGGACAGGGTTATCAGCCCCAGCATTTT. Protein: CASSVGQGYQPQHF.